What follows describes a single T cell receptor (beta chain). Its matching antigen is unknown. The CDR3 is 17 residues long. CDR1 and CDR2 (germline): SNHLY, FYNNEI. V was pared by 2 bases and J by 5 bases, with 21 bases between. This specimen belongs to a study of cytomegalovirus exposure and HLA in healthy donors. Study at large: Genetic ancestry analysis placed around 76% of the 398 donors that were genotyped in the Caucasian-associated cluster. Regarding the study as a whole: HLA alleles were associated with 15,000 to 20,000 TCR beta sequences in a later analysis at 0.05 false discovery rate.

Primers for the PCR totalled 60 Vbeta and 13 Jbeta. Here immunoSEQ multiplex PCR was the method, and the copy in TCRdb shows in-frame clones only, minus some. Of 100,000 to 150,000 clones listed, under 90% are singletons. The chain uses TRBV2 and TRBJ2-5; no reliable D call. Sequencing used PBMCs. This TCR came from a woman between 40 and 50 years old in good health and CMV-seronegative. The CDR3 DNA reads TGTGCCAGCAGTGAATTTCTTGACACCGGTCGGAAGGAGACCCAGTACTTC. This sequence encodes CASSEFLDTGRKETQYF.